This T cell receptor beta chain derives from a study of pediatric ulcerative colitis. The blood sample was taken during the colonoscopy visit. Germline V CDR1 and CDR2: WSHSY, SAAADI. The CDR3 covers 14 residues. V dropped 2 bases and J dropped 0 bases, with 5 bases sitting between them. Study-wide results and limits: All ulcerative colitis patients, but no controls, carried a couple of rectal clonotypes. Rectal repertoires separated controls, mild-moderate and acute severe colitis. Blood-rectal clonal overlap within each person was significantly higher in ulcerative colitis patients than controls.

Libraries were prepared by immunoSEQ multiplex PCR; TCRdb keeps only in-frame clonotypes and omits some of them. The table lists tens of thousands of clones, over 70% of them singletons. Notes on this clone: Its antigen is as yet unknown.

The chain recombines TRBV10-2 with TRBJ1-3; no reliable D call. The sample taken for sequencing was blood. This sequence originates from a boy aged 10-17 years who was a control in a study of pediatric ulcerative colitis. Here the CDR3 DNA reads TGCGCCAGCAGTGAGCGGGACTCTGGAAACACCATATATTTT. Encoded protein: CASSERDSGNTIYF.